This TCR beta chain appears in the sequencing data of a study of blood T cells in healthy people across ages. Regarding the study as a whole: Shifts in expanded clonotypes may have been confounded by donor CMV status, which was unknown. Older age went with lower TCR beta diversity per million T cells, in a roughly linear way. It was the long-lived donors that had more naive CD4+ cells and higher diversity than aged donors.

It was with a sample-barcoded 5' primer and a J-beta primer mix that a second PCR of roughly 7 to 12 cycles was run. TCRdb ran MiXCR on the 5' RACE reads and lists one entry per CDR3 protein. Of about 1.4 million distinct CDR3 sequences listed, approximately 59% are singletons. This CDR3 has 12 residues. The V end lost 4 bases, the J end lost 4 bases, and 10 bases lay between the germline ends. Germline values: CDR1 SQVTM, CDR2 ANQGSEA. Details on this clonotype: Its target is not known.

The sequenced material came from blood. This chain uses TRBV29-1 with TRBJ1-1; D is unresolved. The TCR originated in a young man in good health. CDR3 amino acids: CSVVQQGTEAFF. The DNA for the CDR3 is TGCAGCGTTGTACAGCAAGGCACTGAAGCTTTCTTT.